A single sample is the source of the 11 T cell receptor beta chains below, sequenced in a study of blood T cell repertoires in COVID-19. Sequencing used immunoSEQ multiplex PCR; TCRdb keeps in-frame clones, though not all of them. The table includes more than 200,000 clones, about 88% detected once. The sequencing input was peripheral blood. The receptors stem from a man aged 65 to 79 with acute or convalescent COVID-19.

The genes are TRBV29-1 and TRBJ2-3; D gene uncertain. Germline V lookup: CDR1 SQVTM, CDR2 ANQGSEA. CDR3 size: 11 residues. With 7 bases removed from V and 6 bases from J, the gap between germline ends came to 11 bases. The CDR3 DNA is TGCAGCGCTGCCCCCGAGGATACGCAGTATTTT. Translation gives CSAAPEDTQYF.

In DNA, the CDR3 is TGTGCCAGCTCACCAGGCGGCACTAATAGCAATCAGCCCCAGCATTTT. It is translated as CASSPGGTNSNQPQHF. This chain joins TRBV18 and TRBJ1-5; D unresolved. The CDR3 consists of 16 residues. Germline loops: CDR1 KGHSH, CDR2 LQKENI. Trimming shortened V by 2 bases and J by 0 bases, and 11 bases separated the two germline ends.

CDR3 protein: CASSPGPPKYGYTF. CDR3 nucleotide sequence: TGCGCCAGCAGCCCGGGTCCACCGAAGTATGGCTACACCTTC. The gene calls are TRBV4-1 and TRBJ1-2; D unclear. Germline lookup yields CDR1 MGHRA and CDR2 YSYEKL. V was cut by 4 bases and J by 5 bases, with 14 bases left in between. The CDR3 spans 14 residues.

The chain couples TRBV5-1 to TRBJ2-7; 7 bases fit TRBD1. The V and J ends lost 4 bases and 4 bases, in that order; junction bases with no gene match: 8. This CDR3 is 14 amino acids long. Germline values: CDR1 SGHRS, CDR2 YFSETQ. CDR3 region: CASSPQGQTYEQYF. In nucleotides, the CDR3 is TGCGCCAGCAGCCCACAGGGACAGACGTACGAGCAGTACTTC.

A single count supports this clone. The chain is built from TRBV7-6 and TRBJ2-2; possible D gene TRBD2, 6 bases. The V and J ends lost 5 bases and 0 bases respectively, with 10 bases between them. Looked up from germline, CDR1 is SGHVS and CDR2 is FNYEAQ. This CDR3 has 15 amino acids. CDR3 DNA: TGTGCCAGCAGCCCCGGGGGTTCGAACACCGGGGAGCTGTTTTTT. Amino acids: CASSPGGSNTGELFF.

The chain carries TRBV30 and TRBJ1-3; D remains ambiguous. The V gene's germline CDR1 is GTSNPN and CDR2 SVGIG (reference sequence). There are 13 residues in the CDR3. The V gene lost 2 bases and the J gene lost 0 bases, with 5 bases spanning the gap. The CDR3 here is CAWSPYSGNTIYF. The CDR3 DNA is TGTGCCTGGAGTCCTTACTCTGGAAACACCATATATTTT. The whole variable domain, remainder taken from reference TRBV30 and TRBJ1-3, is SQTIHQWPATLVQPVGSPLSLECTVEGTSNPNLYWYRQAAGRGLQLLFYSVGIGQISSEVPQNLSASRPQDRQFILSSKKLLLSDSGFYLCAWSPYSGNTIYFGEGSWLTVV.

The chain employs TRBV5-8 and TRBJ1-1; D is possibly TRBD1 (5 bases). The germline CDR1 and CDR2 sequences are SGHTS and YDEGEE. The CDR3 spans 13 residues. V was cut by 2 bases and J by 11 bases, with 16 bases left in between. The CDR3 here is CASSLGQGGSAFF. CDR3 sequence (DNA): TGTGCCAGCAGCTTAGGTCAGGGCGGTAGTGCTTTCTTT. Filled out from reference TRBV5-8 and TRBJ1-1, the complete variable domain reads EAGVTQSPTHLIKTRGQQATLRCSPISGHTSVYWYQQALGLGLQFLLWYDEGEERNRGNFPPRFSGRQFPNYSSELNVNALELEDSALYLCASSLGQGGSAFFGQGTRLTVV.

CDR3: CASSLGSGNSGNTIYF. The CDR3 DNA reads as TGTGCCAGCAGCTTGGGGTCGGGGAACTCTGGAAACACCATATATTTT. The chain couples TRBV5-4 to TRBJ1-3, with D unresolved. The CDR3 runs 16 residues. The germline V and J ends were trimmed by 0 bases and 0 bases, with 10 bases remaining between them. Germline V lookup: CDR1 SGHNT, CDR2 YYREEE (reference sequence).

J is TRBJ2-7 and V is TRBV18, with 8 bases identical to TRBD1. V lost 3 bases to trimming and J lost 3 bases; unmatched junction nucleotides: 1. Per germline, CDR1 KGHSH and CDR2 LQKENI. The CDR3 loop spans 13 amino acids. CDR3 sequence: CASSPGTGYEQYF. The CDR3 nucleotides are TGTGCCAGCTCACCCGGGACAGGCTACGAGCAGTACTTC.

J is TRBJ2-1 and V is TRBV19; 7 bases map to TRBD2. CDR1 LNHDA and CDR2 SQIVND come from the germline V gene (reference sequence). CDR3 length: 13 amino acids. With 3 bases clipped from V and 8 bases from J, the junction kept 4 bases outside the gene matches. The CDR3 protein is CASSMSGTHEQFF. The CDR3 DNA follows: TGTGCCAGTAGTATGAGCGGGACTCATGAGCAGTTCTTC. Full variable domain (remainder filled in from reference TRBV19 and TRBJ2-1): DGGITQSPKYLFRKEGQNVTLSCEQNLNHDAMYWYRQDPGQGLRLIYYSQIVNDFQKGDIAEGYSVSREKKESFPLTVTSAQKNPTAFYLCASSMSGTHEQFFGPGTRLTVL.

The rearrangement uses TRBV15 and TRBJ2-7, with D perhaps TRBD2 (6 bases). The CDR3 length is 14 residues. Germline values: CDR1 LNHNV, CDR2 YYDKDF (reference sequence). Trimming stripped 5 bases from V and 6 bases from J, with 17 bases between. Here the CDR3 reads CATSVVPSVPEQYF. The CDR3 nucleotides read TGTGCCACCAGCGTCGTTCCTAGCGTACCCGAGCAGTACTTC. The full variable domain, completed using reference TRBV15 and TRBJ2-7, is DAMVIQNPRYQVTQFGKPVTLSCSQTLNHNVMYWYQQKSSQAPKLLFHYYDKDFNNEADTPDNFQSRRPNTSFCFLDIRSPGLGDTAMYLCATSVVPSVPEQYFGPGTRLTVT.